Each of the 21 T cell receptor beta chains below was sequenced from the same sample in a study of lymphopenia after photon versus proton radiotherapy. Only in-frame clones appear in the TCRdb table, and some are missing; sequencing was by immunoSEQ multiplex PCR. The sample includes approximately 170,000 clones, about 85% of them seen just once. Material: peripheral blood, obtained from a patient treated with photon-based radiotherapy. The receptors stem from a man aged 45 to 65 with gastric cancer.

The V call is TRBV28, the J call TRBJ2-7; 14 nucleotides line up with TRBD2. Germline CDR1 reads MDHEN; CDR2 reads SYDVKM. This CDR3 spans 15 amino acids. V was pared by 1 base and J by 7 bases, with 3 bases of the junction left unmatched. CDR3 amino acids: CASSLSGLAGGEQYF. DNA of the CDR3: TGTGCCAGCAGTTTATCTGGACTAGCGGGAGGAGAGCAGTACTTC.

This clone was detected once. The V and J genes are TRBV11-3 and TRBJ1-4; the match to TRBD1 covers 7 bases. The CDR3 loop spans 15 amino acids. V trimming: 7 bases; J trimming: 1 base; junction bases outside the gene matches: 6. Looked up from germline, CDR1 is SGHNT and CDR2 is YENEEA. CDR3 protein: CASTRTGVTNEKLFF. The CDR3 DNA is TGTGCCAGCACCCGGACAGGTGTAACTAATGAAAAACTGTTTTTT.

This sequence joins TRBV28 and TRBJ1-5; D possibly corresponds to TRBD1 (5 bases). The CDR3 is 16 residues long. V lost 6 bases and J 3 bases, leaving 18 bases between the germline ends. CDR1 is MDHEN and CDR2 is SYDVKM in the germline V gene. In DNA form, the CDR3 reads TGTGCCAGCAGATCCGCCGGGGGGGGGACCAATCAGCCCCAGCATTTT. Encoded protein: CASRSAGGGTNQPQHF.

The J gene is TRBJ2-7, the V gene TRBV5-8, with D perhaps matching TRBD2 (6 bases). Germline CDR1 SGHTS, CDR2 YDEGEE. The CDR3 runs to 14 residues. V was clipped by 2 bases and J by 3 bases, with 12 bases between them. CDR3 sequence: CASSFPLSGYEQYF. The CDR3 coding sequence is TGTGCCAGCAGCTTCCCTCTTAGCGGCTACGAGCAGTACTTC. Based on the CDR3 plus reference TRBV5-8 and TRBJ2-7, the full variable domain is EAGVTQSPTHLIKTRGQQATLRCSPISGHTSVYWYQQALGLGLQFLLWYDEGEERNRGNFPPRFSGRQFPNYSSELNVNALELEDSALYLCASSFPLSGYEQYFGPGTRLTVT.

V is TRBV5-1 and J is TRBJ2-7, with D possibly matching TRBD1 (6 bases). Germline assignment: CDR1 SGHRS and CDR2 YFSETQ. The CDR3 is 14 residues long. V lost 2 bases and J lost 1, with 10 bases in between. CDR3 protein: CASSFSTGSYEQYF. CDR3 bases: TGCGCCAGCAGCTTTTCGACAGGTTCCTACGAGCAGTACTTC. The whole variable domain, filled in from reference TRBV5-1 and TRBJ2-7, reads KAGVTQTPRYLIKTRGQQVTLSCSPISGHRSVSWYQQTPGQGLQFLFEYFSETQRNKGNFPGRFSGRQFSNSRSEMNVSTLELGDSALYLCASSFSTGSYEQYFGPGTRLTVT.

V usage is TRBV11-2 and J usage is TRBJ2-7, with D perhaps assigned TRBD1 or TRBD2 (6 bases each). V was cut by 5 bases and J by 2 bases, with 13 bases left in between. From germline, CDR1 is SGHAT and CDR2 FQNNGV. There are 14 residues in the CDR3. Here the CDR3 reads CASSRVEGAYEQYF. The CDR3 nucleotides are TGTGCCAGCAGCCGAGTGGAGGGGGCCTACGAGCAGTACTTC.

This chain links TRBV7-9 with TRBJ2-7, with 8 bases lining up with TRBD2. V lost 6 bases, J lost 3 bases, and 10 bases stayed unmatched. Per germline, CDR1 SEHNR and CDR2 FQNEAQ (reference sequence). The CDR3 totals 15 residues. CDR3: CASRAGTSSDYEQYF. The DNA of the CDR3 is TGTGCCAGCAGGGCCGGGACTAGTTCCGACTACGAGCAGTACTTC.

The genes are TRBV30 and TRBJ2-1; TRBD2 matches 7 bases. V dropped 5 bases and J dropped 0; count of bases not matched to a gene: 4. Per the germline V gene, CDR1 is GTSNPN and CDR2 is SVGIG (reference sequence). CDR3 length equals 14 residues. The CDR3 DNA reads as TGTGCCTGGCGGTTAGCGGGCTCCTACAATGAGCAGTTCTTC. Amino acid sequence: CAWRLAGSYNEQFF.

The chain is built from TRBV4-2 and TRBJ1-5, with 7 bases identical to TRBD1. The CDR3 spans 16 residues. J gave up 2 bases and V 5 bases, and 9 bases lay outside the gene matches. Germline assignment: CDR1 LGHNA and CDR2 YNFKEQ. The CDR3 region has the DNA TGTGCCAGCAGCACCCGACAGGGTACGGGCAATCAGCCCCAGCATTTT. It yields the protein CASSTRQGTGNQPQHF.

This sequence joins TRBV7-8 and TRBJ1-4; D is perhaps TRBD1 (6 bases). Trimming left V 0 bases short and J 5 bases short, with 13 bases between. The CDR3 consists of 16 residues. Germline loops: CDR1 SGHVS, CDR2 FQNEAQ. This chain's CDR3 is CASSLALGQTNEKLFF. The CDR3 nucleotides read TGTGCCAGCAGCTTAGCGCTCGGACAGACAAATGAAAAACTGTTTTTT.

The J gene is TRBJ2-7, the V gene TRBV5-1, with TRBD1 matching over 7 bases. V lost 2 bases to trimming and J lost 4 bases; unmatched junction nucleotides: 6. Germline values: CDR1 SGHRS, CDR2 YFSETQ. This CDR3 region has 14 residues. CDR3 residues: CASSFTGTEYEQYF. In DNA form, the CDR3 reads TGCGCCAGCAGCTTCACCGGGACAGAGTACGAGCAGTACTTC.

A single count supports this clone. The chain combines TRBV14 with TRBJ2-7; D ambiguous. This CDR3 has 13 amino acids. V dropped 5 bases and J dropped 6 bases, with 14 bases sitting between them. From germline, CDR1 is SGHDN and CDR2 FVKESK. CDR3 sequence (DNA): TGTGCCAGCAGCAGCAACCCTAGGGCCGAGCAGTACTTC. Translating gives CASSSNPRAEQYF.

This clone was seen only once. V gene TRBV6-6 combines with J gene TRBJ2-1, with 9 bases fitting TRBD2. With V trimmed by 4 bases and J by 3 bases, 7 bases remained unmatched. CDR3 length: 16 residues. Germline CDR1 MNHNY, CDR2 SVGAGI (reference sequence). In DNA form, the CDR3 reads TGTGCCAGCAGTTCTACGACTAGCGGAGTCTACAATGAGCAGTTCTTC. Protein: CASSSTTSGVYNEQFF.

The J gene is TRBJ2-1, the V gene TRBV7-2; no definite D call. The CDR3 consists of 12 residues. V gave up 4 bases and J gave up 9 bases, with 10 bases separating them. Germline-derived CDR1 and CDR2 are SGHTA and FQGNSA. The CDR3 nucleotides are TGTGCCAGCAGCTCCCTAGTTGTTGAGCAGTTCTTC. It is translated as CASSSLVVEQFF.

The CDR3 nucleotides are TGTGCCACCAGCAGAGAAACGGGGGCGGGAGGGTACAATGAGCAGTTCTTC. This translates into CATSRETGAGGYNEQFF. The gene calls are TRBV15 and TRBJ2-1, with 9 bases that match TRBD2. V was pared by 0 bases and J by 4 bases, with 7 bases of the junction left unmatched. Per the germline V gene, CDR1 is LNHNV and CDR2 is YYDKDF (reference sequence). This CDR3 contains 17 residues. Based on the CDR3 plus reference TRBV15 and TRBJ2-1, the full variable domain is DAMVIQNPRYQVTQFGKPVTLSCSQTLNHNVMYWYQQKSSQAPKLLFHYYDKDFNNEADTPDNFQSRRPNTSFCFLDIRSPGLGDTAMYLCATSRETGAGGYNEQFFGPGTRLTVL.

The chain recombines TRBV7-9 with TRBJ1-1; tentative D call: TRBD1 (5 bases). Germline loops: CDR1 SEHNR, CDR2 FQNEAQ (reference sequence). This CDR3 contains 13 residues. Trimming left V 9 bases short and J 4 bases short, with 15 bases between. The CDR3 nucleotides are TGTGCCAGTGGGGCCCGGTCAGCCACTGAAGCTTTCTTT. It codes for CASGARSATEAFF.

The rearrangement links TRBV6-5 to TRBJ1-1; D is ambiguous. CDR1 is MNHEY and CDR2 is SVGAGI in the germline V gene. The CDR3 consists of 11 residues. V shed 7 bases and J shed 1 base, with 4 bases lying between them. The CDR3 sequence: CASKRNTEAFF. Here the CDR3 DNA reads TGTGCCAGCAAGAGGAACACTGAAGCTTTCTTT.

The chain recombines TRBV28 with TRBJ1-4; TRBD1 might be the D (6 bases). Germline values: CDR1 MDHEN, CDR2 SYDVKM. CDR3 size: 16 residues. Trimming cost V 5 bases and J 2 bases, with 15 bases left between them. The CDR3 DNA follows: TGTGCCAGCAGTGCCTACTCAGGGGCGACTAATGAAAAACTGTTTTTT. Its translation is CASSAYSGATNEKLFF.

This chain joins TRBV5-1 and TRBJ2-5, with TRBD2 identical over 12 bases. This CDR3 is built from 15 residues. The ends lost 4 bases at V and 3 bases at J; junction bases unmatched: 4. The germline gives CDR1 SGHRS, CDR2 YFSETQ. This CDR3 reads CASSGLAGGEETQYF. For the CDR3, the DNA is TGCGCCAGCAGCGGTCTAGCGGGAGGGGAAGAGACCCAGTACTTC.

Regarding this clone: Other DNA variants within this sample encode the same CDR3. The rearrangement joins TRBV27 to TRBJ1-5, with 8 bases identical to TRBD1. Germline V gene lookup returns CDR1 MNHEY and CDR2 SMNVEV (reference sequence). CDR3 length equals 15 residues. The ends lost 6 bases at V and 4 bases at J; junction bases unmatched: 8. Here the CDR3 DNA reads TGTGCCAGCAGCCCTGACAGGGGCTCGAATCAGCCCCAGCATTTT. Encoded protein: CASSPDRGSNQPQHF.

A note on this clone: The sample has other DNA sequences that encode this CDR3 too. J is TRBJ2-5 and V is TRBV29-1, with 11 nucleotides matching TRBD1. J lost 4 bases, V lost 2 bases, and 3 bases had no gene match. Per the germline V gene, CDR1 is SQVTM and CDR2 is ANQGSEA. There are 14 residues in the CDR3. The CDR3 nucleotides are TGCAGCGTTGAAAGGGGACAGGGGGGAGAGACCCAGTACTTC. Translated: CSVERGQGGETQYF.